These 21 T cell receptor beta chains were all obtained from the same sample, sequenced in a study of T cell repertoires in cytomegalovirus infection. TCRdb re-called the reads through MiXCR, storing one row per CDR3 protein. The data contain some 180,000 distinct CDR3 sequences, approximately 18% of them seen just once; the ten biggest clones take up under 30%. Sequencing was done on a sample of CD8+ T cells from PBMCs. All receptors derive from a human donor in good health (CMV status not recorded). Some clones in this sample may be carry-over from other donors' samples.

This clonotype was found a few times. The rearrangement uses TRBV7-8 and TRBJ2-5; TRBD2 is a possible D gene (5 bases). The CDR3 covers 13 residues. V lost 1 base to trimming and J lost 5 bases, with 8 bases between them. Germline values: CDR1 SGHVS, CDR2 FQNEAQ. CDR3 nucleotides: TGTGCCAGCAGCTTAGAACTAGTGGAGACCCAGTACTTC. Translating it yields CASSLELVETQYF.

The V gene is TRBV28, the J gene TRBJ2-7; 9 bases agree with TRBD2. CDR3 length: 16 amino acids. Germline V CDR1 and CDR2: MDHEN, SYDVKM. The junction had 9 bases not matched to a gene; V was cut back by 5 bases and J by 1 base. Here the CDR3 DNA reads TGTGCCAGCAGTCTACCGTCGCGGGGGGGATCCTACGAGCAGTACTTC. Translating it yields CASSLPSRGGSYEQYF.

Only a few counts were recorded for this clonotype. This sequence joins TRBV7-9 and TRBJ1-5; no definite D call. The CDR3 is made up of 14 amino acids. V was cut by 4 bases and J by 5 bases, with 12 bases left in between. CDR1 is SEHNR and CDR2 is FQNEAQ in the germline V gene (reference sequence). CDR3 loop: CASSSGGSHQPQHF. Here the CDR3 DNA reads TGTGCCAGCAGCTCCGGAGGGAGTCATCAGCCCCAGCATTTT.

The chain uses TRBV29-1 and TRBJ1-2; 10 bases are a match to TRBD1. The germline CDR1 and CDR2 sequences are SQVTM and ANQGSEA. The length of the CDR3 is 12 residues. The V segment lost 6 bases and the J segment 4 bases; nucleotides outside the gene matches: 2. The CDR3 sequence is CSVGQGSYGYTF. The CDR3 DNA reads TGCAGCGTGGGACAGGGGTCCTATGGCTACACCTTC.

This clonotype has just a few counts. The gene calls are TRBV12-3 or TRBV12-4 and TRBJ2-5, with 7 bases matching TRBD2. V was clipped by 8 bases and J by 0 bases; unmatched bases: 3. CDR3 size: 13 residues. CDR3: CASAGTNQETQYF. The CDR3, as DNA: TGTGCCAGCGCCGGGACTAACCAAGAGACCCAGTACTTC.

This clonotype was seen more than once but under ten times. The chain employs TRBV6-2 or TRBV6-3 and TRBJ2-1, with D maybe TRBD1 (6 bases). Trimming took off 4 bases at V and 0 bases at J, with 13 bases between the two ends. This CDR3 contains 16 residues. The V gene's germline CDR1 is MNHEY and CDR2 SVGEGT. CDR3 sequence (DNA): TGTGCCAGCAGTTCCTCCCGGACAGCCTCCTACAATGAGCAGTTCTTC. This gives the protein CASSSSRTASYNEQFF.

This clonotype is medium-sized (0.01 to 0.1%). The chain uses TRBV19 and TRBJ2-6, with D uncertain. Germline values: CDR1 LNHDA, CDR2 SQIVND (reference sequence). Trimming removed 5 bases from V and 0 bases from J, with 8 bases in between. The CDR3 loop spans 15 amino acids. The CDR3 loop is CASSVTGSGANVLTF. The CDR3 DNA is TGTGCCAGTAGTGTGACTGGCTCTGGGGCCAACGTCCTGACTTTC.

The CDR3 nucleotides are TGTGCCAGCAGCTTCCCCGGACTAGCGGGGTACAATGAGCAGTTCTTC. It translates to CASSFPGLAGYNEQFF. V and J are TRBV11-2 and TRBJ2-1; 12 bases fit TRBD2. The CDR3 is 16 residues long. The junction had 4 bases not matched to a gene; V was cut back by 3 bases and J by 4 bases. CDR1 and CDR2 from the germline V gene are SGHAT and FQNNGV.

This clonotype was counted at least ten times. CDR3 loop: CASSPDWEAFF. CDR3 nucleotide sequence: TGTGCCAGCAGCCCAGACTGGGAAGCTTTCTTT. The chain joins TRBV7-9 to TRBJ1-1; the D is unclear. Germline-derived CDR1 and CDR2 are SEHNR and FQNEAQ (reference sequence). V was pared by 5 bases and J by 8 bases, with 9 bases between. The CDR3 spans 11 residues.

This clonotype has only a few counts. The rearrangement links TRBV28 to TRBJ2-7; D not certain. The CDR3 is 17 amino acids. Germline values: CDR1 MDHEN, CDR2 SYDVKM. Trimming took off 5 bases at V and 5 bases at J, with 25 bases between the two ends. CDR3 coding DNA: TGTGCCAGCAGTCCCCTCGTTTGGCAGGCCATTGCCCACGAGCAGTACTTC. This encodes CASSPLVWQAIAHEQYF.

This clonotype was detected ten times or more. The chain couples TRBV7-2 to TRBJ1-3, with D unclear. The CDR3 is 15 residues long. The germline CDR1 and CDR2 sequences are SGHTA and FQGNSA. V was pared by 4 bases and J by 0 bases, with 10 bases between. CDR3 residues: CASSSNRASGNTIYF. DNA for the CDR3: TGTGCCAGCAGCTCCAACAGAGCCTCTGGAAACACCATATATTTT.

This clonotype was seen more than once but under ten times. The chain uses TRBV6-2 or TRBV6-3 and TRBJ2-7; D not resolved. This CDR3 is 15 amino acids long. V lost 4 bases and J 1 base, leaving 14 bases between the germline ends. The germline V gene encodes CDR1 MNHEY and CDR2 SVGEGT. Written as DNA, the CDR3 is TGTGCCAGCAGTTCGGAAAATCCCTGGTCCTACGAGCAGTACTTC. Translated, it gives CASSSENPWSYEQYF.

CDR3: CASSPPPGQKREKLFF. DNA of the CDR3: TGTGCCAGCAGCCCCCCGCCGGGACAGAAACGGGAAAAACTGTTTTTT. This chain uses TRBV7-9 with TRBJ1-4, with 7 bases identical to TRBD1. Germline trimming cut 5 bases from V and 8 bases from J; bases unmatched to any gene: 14. Germline assignment: CDR1 SEHNR and CDR2 FQNEAQ (reference sequence). The CDR3 extends over 16 amino acids.

The rearrangement links TRBV20-1 to TRBJ1-4; D unresolved. Germline assignment: CDR1 DFQATT and CDR2 SNEGSKA (reference sequence). This CDR3 has 13 residues. V gave up 6 bases and J gave up 3 bases, with 11 bases separating them. The chain's CDR3 is CSALGPANEKLFF. In DNA, the CDR3 is TGCAGTGCCCTCGGGCCAGCTAATGAAAAACTGTTTTTT.

This clonotype was found a few times. V is TRBV11-2 and J is TRBJ2-7; TRBD2 is a possible D gene (6 bases). This CDR3 has 15 amino acids. CDR1 is SGHAT, CDR2 FQNNGV, per germline. The V end was cut by 0 bases, the J end by 3 bases, with 12 bases between. CDR3 nucleotides: TGTGCCAGCAGCTTAGATCCCCAGGGAGGCTACGAGCAGTACTTC. Protein product: CASSLDPQGGYEQYF. Supplemented by reference TRBV11-2 and TRBJ2-7, the full variable domain reads EAGVAQSPRYKIIEKRQSVAFWCNPISGHATLYWYQQILGQGPKLLIQFQNNGVVDDSQLPKDRFSAERLKGVDSTLKIQPAKLEDSAVYLCASSLDPQGGYEQYFGPGTRLTVT.

This sequence joins TRBV28 and TRBJ1-6, with D hard to call. V was pared by 3 bases and J by 9 bases, with 3 bases between. Germline V lookup: CDR1 MDHEN, CDR2 SYDVKM. This CDR3 is 11 amino acids long. The CDR3 reads CASSFPSPLHF. For the CDR3, the DNA is TGTGCCAGCAGTTTCCCTTCACCCCTCCACTTT.

This clonotype appeared a few times. V is TRBV28 and J is TRBJ1-5, with 11 bases identical to TRBD1. With 5 bases clipped from V and 3 bases from J, the junction kept 6 bases outside the gene matches. The CDR3 contains 16 residues. The germline gives CDR1 MDHEN, CDR2 SYDVKM. CDR3 protein: CASSLGTGGNNQPQHF. In DNA, the CDR3 is TGTGCCAGCAGTCTAGGGACAGGGGGGAACAATCAGCCCCAGCATTTT. The full variable domain, rest sourced from reference TRBV28 and TRBJ1-5, is DVKVTQSSRYLVKRTGEKVFLECVQDMDHENMFWYRQDPGLGLRLIYFSYDVKMKEKGDIPEGYSVSREKKERFSLILESASTNQTSMYLCASSLGTGGNNQPQHFGDGTRLSIL.

This clonotype has a handful of counts. DNA for the CDR3: TGTGCCAGCTCACGGTGGACGGTCTCTGGAAACACCATATATTTT. Protein: CASSRWTVSGNTIYF. This chain uses TRBV11-2 with TRBJ1-3; D gene unclear. CDR1 is SGHAT and CDR2 is FQNNGV in the germline V gene. CDR3 length equals 15 residues. V lost 8 bases to trimming and J lost 0 bases, with 14 bases between them.

CDR3 nucleotides: TGTGCCAGCACCACCGAAGCCGGACAGACCTACTATGGCTACACCTTC. This gives the protein CASTTEAGQTYYGYTF. The chain uses TRBV7-2 and TRBJ1-2; tentative D call: TRBD1 (6 bases). The V end lost 7 bases, the J end lost 3 bases, and 21 bases lay between the germline ends. The CDR3 sequence is 16 residues long. Germline V gene lookup returns CDR1 SGHTA and CDR2 FQGNSA.

The CDR3 bases are TGTGCCAGCCTCTTAAGGCTAGACACAGATACGCAGTATTTT. Its protein is CASLLRLDTDTQYF. The V gene is TRBV28, the J gene TRBJ2-3; D remains unclear. This CDR3 has 14 residues. In germline, CDR1 is MDHEN, CDR2 SYDVKM. V shed 8 bases and J shed 2 bases, with 14 bases lying between them.

The genes are TRBV11-2 and TRBJ2-5, with D possibly matching TRBD1 (6 bases). CDR3 size: 15 residues. The germline CDR1 and CDR2 sequences are SGHAT and FQNNGV. Trimming pared 1 base from V and 4 bases from J, leaving 13 bases between. The CDR3 DNA reads TGTGCCAGCAGCTTAGTAGGGGGTTCTGTAGAGACCCAGTACTTC. Protein sequence: CASSLVGGSVETQYF.